This is a list of T cell receptor beta chains from one sample in a study of T cell changes during pregnancy in multiple sclerosis. The protocol was immunoSEQ multiplex PCR, while the TCRdb copy is restricted to in-frame clones and leaves out a portion. The sample comprises over 40,000 clones, more than 75% of which are singletons, and about 5.5% rests with the top ten. Specimen: CD8+ T cells from peripheral blood mononuclear cells, collected after pregnancy. These receptors were obtained from a female donor in good health, enrolled as a control in a pregnancy study. The CDR3 runs from the conserved cysteine through the conserved F or W. Each record gives: D gene, V gene, clone size, J gene, CDR3 protein, CDR3 DNA. The D gene is left open where the match is weak. Clone size appears in some rows only: once, few, many, or a class for an expanded clone.

-	TRBV14	-	TRBJ2-1	CASSQGGNEQFF	TGTGCCAGCAGCCAGGGCGGGAATGAGCAGTTCTTC
TRBD2	TRBV4-3	-	TRBJ2-1	CASSQDISGGSYNEQFF	TGCGCCAGCAGCCAAGATATTAGCGGGGGGTCCTACAATGAGCAGTTCTTC
-	TRBV30	-	TRBJ1-1	CAWSVGGVMNTEAFF	TGTGCCTGGAGCGTAGGAGGAGTCATGAACACTGAAGCTTTCTTT
-	TRBV5-4	few	TRBJ2-3	CASSPGLHTDTQYF	TGTGCCAGCAGCCCGGGTCTTCACACAGATACGCAGTATTTT
-	TRBV15	-	TRBJ2-7	CATSRVRTGDEQYF	TGTGCCACCAGCAGAGTTCGAACGGGGGACGAGCAGTACTTC
TRBD1	TRBV27	-	TRBJ2-7	CASSPRPGQPGSPYEQYF	TGTGCCAGCAGTCCCCGGCCGGGACAGCCAGGTAGCCCCTACGAGCAGTACTTC
-	TRBV4-1	once	TRBJ1-5	CASSHPQGNSNQPQHF	TGCGCCAGCAGCCACCCGCAGGGGAATAGCAATCAGCCCCAGCATTTT
-	TRBV4-3	-	TRBJ1-4	CASSRRLLEVGEKLFF	TGCGCCAGCAGCCGACGCCTTCTGGAGGTGGGTGAAAAACTGTTTTTT
-	TRBV7-9	-	TRBJ1-2	CASSPSTTDNYGYTF	TGTGCCAGCAGCCCTTCAACGACAGATAACTATGGCTACACCTTC
TRBD1	TRBV27	-	TRBJ1-5	CASSTTGDSNQPQHF	TGTGCCAGCAGTACGACAGGGGATAGCAATCAGCCCCAGCATTTT
TRBD1	TRBV6-1	-	TRBJ2-7	CASSEYQGASYEQYF	TGTGCCAGCAGTGAGTACCAGGGGGCCTCCTACGAGCAGTACTTC
TRBD2	TRBV4-3	-	TRBJ2-7	CASSQDWGGSYEQYF	TGCGCCAGCAGCCAAGATTGGGGGGGATCCTACGAGCAGTACTTC
-	TRBV30	few	TRBJ1-6	CAWMWVAGNSPLHF	TGTGCCTGGATGTGGGTGGCAGGTAATTCACCCCTCCACTTT
-	TRBV5-6	-	TRBJ1-5	CASSSGQMGNQPQHF	TGTGCCAGCAGCTCGGGACAAATGGGCAATCAGCCCCAGCATTTT
-	TRBV25-1	-	TRBJ1-6	CASSEGGMFGPLHF	TGTGCCAGCAGTGAAGGGGGGATGTTCGGACCCCTCCACTTT
-	TRBV19	-	TRBJ1-2	CATYREGDGYTF	TGTGCCACTTACAGGGAGGGCGATGGCTACACCTTC
TRBD1	TRBV11-2	-	TRBJ2-7	CASFVGQGSYEQYF	TGTGCCAGCTTCGTGGGACAGGGGTCCTACGAGCAGTACTTC
TRBD1	TRBV11-1	once	TRBJ2-2	CASHSGTDMITGELFF	TGTGCCAGCCACTCCGGGACAGACATGATCACCGGGGAGCTGTTTTTT
-	TRBV30	once	TRBJ2-7	CAWSYGLYEQYF	TGTGCCTGGAGCTACGGGTTATACGAGCAGTACTTC